These T cell receptor beta chains were read from a single sample in a study of cytomegalovirus exposure and HLA in healthy donors. Sequencing was performed with immunoSEQ multiplex PCR; in TCRdb, only in-frame clones are kept and a portion is missing. The sample includes approximately 100,000 clones, 50% to 75% seen only once; the top ten take 3% to 5%. Material for sequencing was PBMCs. The receptors shown here come from a man under 40 in good health and CMV-seronegative. The CDR3 runs from the conserved cysteine through the conserved F or W. The D gene is left open where the match is weak. Only some rows state a clone size, as once, few, many or a class for expanded clones.

v_call	clone_size	j_call	d_call	cdr3_nt	cdr3_aa
TRBV5-1	-	TRBJ2-5	TRBD2	TGCGCCAGCAGCTCTCTACTAGCGGGGGGGCCTCAGACCCAGTACTTC	CASSSLLAGGPQTQYF
TRBV9	-	TRBJ1-3	TRBD1	TGTGCCAGCAGCCCGAGTTACAGGGGGGTAACGTTTGGAAACACCATATATTTT	CASSPSYRGVTFGNTIYF
TRBV9	-	TRBJ2-7	TRBD2	TGTGCCAGCAGCCCTCGCGCTAGCGGGGGTACCTACGAGCAGTACTTC	CASSPRASGGTYEQYF
TRBV18	-	TRBJ1-6	-	TGTGCCAGCTCACCGCAACCCGACGGGTCCACCCTCCACTTT	CASSPQPDGSTLHF
TRBV28	-	TRBJ2-5	TRBD1	TGTGCCAGCAGATCCACAGGGGACCAAGAGACCCAGTACTTC	CASRSTGDQETQYF
TRBV28	-	TRBJ1-1	-	TGTGCCAGCACCCCGACCAGCGGAATGAACACTGAAGCTTTCTTT	CASTPTSGMNTEAFF
TRBV5-1	-	TRBJ1-2	TRBD1	TGCGCCAGCCGATTAGGACAGGGGGATAGCTATGGCTACACCTTC	CASRLGQGDSYGYTF
TRBV9	few	TRBJ2-3	TRBD2	TGTGCCAGCAGCGTAGGGCTAGCGGCTAGCACAGATACGCAGTATTTT	CASSVGLAASTDTQYF
TRBV29-1	-	TRBJ2-7	-	TGCAGCGGTTCGACCGGGGCCTACGAGCAGTACTTC	CSGSTGAYEQYF
TRBV29-1	-	TRBJ1-2	TRBD1	TGCAGCGTTCTTCACAGGGGGCAAGGGTATGGCTACACCTTC	CSVLHRGQGYGYTF
TRBV21-1	few	TRBJ2-5	-	TGTGCCAGCAGCAAAGCGTGGGGCGGCCAAGAGACCCAGTACTTC	CASSKAWGGQETQYF
TRBV7-8	-	TRBJ1-1	TRBD1	TGTGCCAGCAGCCCTCCGACAGGGAGGAACACTGAAGCTTTCTTT	CASSPPTGRNTEAFF
TRBV6-4	few	TRBJ2-3	TRBD2	TGTGCCAGCAGTGACTCGTCTACTAGCGGGGGGGGAACAGATACGCAGTATTTT	CASSDSSTSGGGTDTQYF
TRBV5-4	-	TRBJ2-6	-	TGTGCCAGCAGCTTCGGGGAACTCCCTTCTGGGGCCAACGTCCTGACTTTC	CASSFGELPSGANVLTF
TRBV4-1	-	TRBJ1-1	TRBD1	TGCGCCAGCAGCCTTTCGGGACAGCCGAACACTGAAGCTTTCTTT	CASSLSGQPNTEAFF
TRBV5-1	-	TRBJ1-2	-	TGCGCCAGCAGCTGGGGCGGGGATGGCTACACCTTC	CASSWGGDGYTF
TRBV29-1	few	TRBJ2-5	-	TGCAGCGTGGGTCTAGCACAAGAGACCCAGTACTTC	CSVGLAQETQYF
TRBV6-5	-	TRBJ2-2	-	TGTGCCAGCAAGCGACGACAGACGAACACCGGGGAGCTGTTTTTT	CASKRRQTNTGELFF
TRBV10-3	few	TRBJ1-4	TRBD1	TGTGCCATCAGACAGGGGGCAAGTTCTGAAAAACTGTTTTTT	CAIRQGASSEKLFF
TRBV28	-	TRBJ1-4	-	TGTGCCAGCAGCCCCTCAGGCGCAACTAATGAAAAACTGTTTTTT	CASSPSGATNEKLFF
TRBV27	-	TRBJ2-7	-	TGTGCCAGCAGTTTTCCTACGGGTGGCGAGCAGTACTTC	CASSFPTGGEQYF
TRBV15	-	TRBJ2-2	-	TGTGCCACCAGCCGATCCTATAGCGGAATGAACACCGGGGAGCTGTTTTTT	CATSRSYSGMNTGELFF
TRBV28	-	TRBJ1-5	TRBD1	TGTGCCAGCAGTTTAGGGACAGGTGACACTCAGCCCCAGCATTTT	CASSLGTGDTQPQHF
TRBV6-5	-	TRBJ1-6	TRBD1	TGTGCCAGCAGTTACGGGACAGCGAATTCACCCCTCCACTTT	CASSYGTANSPLHF
TRBV7-3	medium-sized	TRBJ1-1	TRBD1	TGTGCCAGCAGCTTAACTACAGGGGGCGTTACTGAAGCTTTCTTT	CASSLTTGGVTEAFF
TRBV9	-	TRBJ2-7	TRBD2	TGTGCCAGCAGCCCGGAGCTGGGAGGGAGCTCCTACGAGCAGTACTTC	CASSPELGGSSYEQYF
TRBV7-2	-	TRBJ1-2	-	TGTGCCAGCAGCTTTATAATAGGACAGACCCTTAAGGGCTACACCTTC	CASSFIIGQTLKGYTF
TRBV6-5	-	TRBJ2-1	-	TGTGCCAGCAGTACATGGAATGAGCAGTTCTTC	CASSTWNEQFF
TRBV6-4	-	TRBJ1-1	-	TGTGCCAGCAGTCCAGACACGCAGGGGACTGAAGCTTTCTTT	CASSPDTQGTEAFF
TRBV28	-	TRBJ2-7	TRBD2	TGTGCCAGCAGCCCGGGACTAGCGGGAAACTACGAGCAGTACTTC	CASSPGLAGNYEQYF
TRBV21-1	-	TRBJ2-4	-	TGTGCCAGCAGCAAATGGGGTAAGGGGGACGAAAACATTCAGTACTTC	CASSKWGKGDENIQYF
TRBV11-3	-	TRBJ2-2	-	TGTGCCAGCAGCTTAGAGTATGGGGAGCTGTTTTTT	CASSLEYGELFF
TRBV7-9	-	TRBJ1-1	-	TGTGCCAGCAGCCGAAGAGGGCAAAACACTGAAGCTTTCTTT	CASSRRGQNTEAFF
TRBV10-3	-	TRBJ2-3	TRBD2	TGTGCCATTAGCGGGGGGCCGCAAGATACGCAGTATTTT	CAISGGPQDTQYF
TRBV7-8	-	TRBJ2-5	-	TGTGCCAGCAGCGCTTCGGCGGGCGGATGGGGGGCCCAGTACTTC	CASSASAGGWGAQYF
TRBV4-3	few	TRBJ1-5	-	TGCGCCAGCAGCCAAGAAGGGGCCGATCAGCCCCAGCATTTT	CASSQEGADQPQHF
TRBV5-1	-	TRBJ1-3	-	TGCGCCAGCAGCCTTGGTTGGGGCTTAGGGGCTGGAAACACCATATATTTT	CASSLGWGLGAGNTIYF
TRBV5-8	-	TRBJ1-5	-	TGTGCCAGCAGCCTATGGGACCAGGGGATTGGACAGCCCCAGCATTTT	CASSLWDQGIGQPQHF
TRBV6-5	-	TRBJ1-4	TRBD1	TGTGCCAGCAGTTTAAAAGACAGGGGGTCTGAAAAACTGTTTTTT	CASSLKDRGSEKLFF
TRBV7-3	-	TRBJ2-3	TRBD2	TGTGCCAGCAGCCCCCCGGGACTAGCGGGAGTGGTTACGCAGTATTTT	CASSPPGLAGVVTQYF
TRBV7-9	-	TRBJ2-3	-	TGTGCCAGCAGCCCCGGCCCCAGGGATACGCAGTATTTT	CASSPGPRDTQYF
TRBV6-1	-	TRBJ2-2	-	TGTGCCAGCAGTGTGCTACAGGGTCGCGCCGGGGAGCTGTTTTTT	CASSVLQGRAGELFF
TRBV2	-	TRBJ1-5	TRBD1	TGTGCCAGCACCGACCCGGGACAGGGAAGGTTTAGCAATCAGCCCCAGCATTTT	CASTDPGQGRFSNQPQHF
TRBV19	-	TRBJ1-6	-	TGTGCCAGTAGTATCCAAAATTCACCCCTCCACTTT	CASSIQNSPLHF
TRBV7-2	few	TRBJ1-6	TRBD1	TGTGCCAGCAGCTCCCCGACAGGGGGATTCTCACCCCTCCACTTT	CASSSPTGGFSPLHF
TRBV10-3	-	TRBJ2-7	-	TGTGCCACCTCGCTGGGGCATGTGCAGTACTTC	CATSLGHVQYF
TRBV7-8	-	TRBJ2-5	TRBD1	TGTGCCAGCAGCTTATTAACAGGGGGACGAGAGACCCAGTACTTC	CASSLLTGGRETQYF
TRBV6-5	few	TRBJ1-2	-	TGTGCCAGCAGTTACTGGTCGGGGAGGGAGGCATATGGCTACACCTTC	CASSYWSGREAYGYTF